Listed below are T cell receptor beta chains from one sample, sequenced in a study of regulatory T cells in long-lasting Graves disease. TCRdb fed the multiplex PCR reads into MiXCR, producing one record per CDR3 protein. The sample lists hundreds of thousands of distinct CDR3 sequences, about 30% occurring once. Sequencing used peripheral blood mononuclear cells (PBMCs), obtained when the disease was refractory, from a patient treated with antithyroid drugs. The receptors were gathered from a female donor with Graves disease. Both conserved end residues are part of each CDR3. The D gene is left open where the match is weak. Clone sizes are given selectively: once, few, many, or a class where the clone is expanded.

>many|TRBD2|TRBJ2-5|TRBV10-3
CAISEGLAGETQYF
TGTGCCATCAGTGAGGGACTAGCGGGGGAGACCCAGTACTTC
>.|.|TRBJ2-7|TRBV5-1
CASSFGRRQDEQYF
TGCGCCAGCAGCTTCGGCAGGAGGCAGGACGAGCAGTACTTC
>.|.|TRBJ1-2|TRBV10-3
CAISEQGSYGYTF
TGTGCCATCAGTGAACAGGGAAGCTATGGCTACACCTTC
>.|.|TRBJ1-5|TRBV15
CAPKQPQHF
TGTGCCCCGAAACAGCCCCAGCATTTT
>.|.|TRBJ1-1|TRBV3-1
CASSQDGLMNTEAFF
TGTGCCAGCAGCCAAGATGGGCTCATGAACACTGAAGCTTTCTTT
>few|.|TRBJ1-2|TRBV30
CAWVQRKANYGYTF
TGTGCCTGGGTACAGCGAAAAGCTAACTATGGCTACACCTTC
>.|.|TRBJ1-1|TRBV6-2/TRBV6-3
CASSEGGPGEAFF
TGTGCCAGCAGTGAAGGTGGGCCAGGGGAAGCTTTCTTT
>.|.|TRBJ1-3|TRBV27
CASSRAGDRNTIYF
TGTGCCAGCAGTCGAGCCGGGGACAGAAACACCATATATTTT
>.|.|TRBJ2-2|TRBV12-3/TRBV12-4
CASSSVRAANTGELFF
TGTGCCAGCAGTTCCGTCCGGGCAGCCAACACCGGGGAGCTGTTTTTT
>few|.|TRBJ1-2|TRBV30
CAWRAKGQSYGYTF
TGTGCCTGGAGAGCTAAAGGACAGAGCTATGGCTACACCTTC
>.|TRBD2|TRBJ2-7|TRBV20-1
CSAPGLAGPYEQYF
TGCAGTGCTCCCGGACTAGCGGGACCCTACGAGCAGTACTTC
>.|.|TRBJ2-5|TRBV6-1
CASRRPEGGKETQYF
TGTGCCAGCAGGCGTCCCGAAGGGGGAAAAGAGACCCAGTACTTC
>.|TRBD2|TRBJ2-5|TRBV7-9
CASSAAGVWEDQETQYF
TGTGCCAGCAGCGCAGCGGGGGTGTGGGAGGACCAAGAGACCCAGTACTTC
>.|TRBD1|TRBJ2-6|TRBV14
CASSQGQGDSGANVLTF
TGTGCCAGCAGCCAAGGACAGGGAGACTCTGGGGCCAACGTCCTGACTTTC
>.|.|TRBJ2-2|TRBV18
CASSPGYPTNTGELFF
TGTGCCAGCTCACCAGGGTACCCTACGAACACCGGGGAGCTGTTTTTT
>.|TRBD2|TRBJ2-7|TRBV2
CASIKGSGTSLSYEQYF
TGTGCCAGCATCAAGGGGAGCGGGACCTCTTTATCCTACGAGCAGTACTTC
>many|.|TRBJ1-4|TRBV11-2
CASYDSSEKLFF
TGTGCCAGCTATGACAGTAGTGAAAAACTGTTTTTT
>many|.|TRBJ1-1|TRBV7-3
CASSQTGVNTEAFF
TGTGCCAGCAGCCAAACGGGTGTCAACACTGAAGCTTTCTTT
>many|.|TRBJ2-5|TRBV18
CASSPPSDQETQYF
TGTGCCAGCTCACCACCCAGCGATCAAGAGACCCAGTACTTC
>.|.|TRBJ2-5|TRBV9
CASSVAEETQYF
TGTGCCAGCAGCGTAGCGGAAGAGACCCAGTACTTC
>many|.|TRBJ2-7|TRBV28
CASRATYEQYF
TGTGCCAGCCGAGCTACCTACGAGCAGTACTTC
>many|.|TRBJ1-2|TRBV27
CASSPLGRGYTF
TGTGCCAGCAGTCCCCTTGGGCGCGGCTACACCTTC
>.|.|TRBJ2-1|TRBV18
CASSPAGRSSYNEQFF
TGTGCCAGCTCACCTGCAGGACGGAGCTCCTACAATGAGCAGTTCTTC
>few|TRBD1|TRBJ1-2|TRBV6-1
CASTRGTDPIGGYTF
TGTGCCAGCACCCGAGGGACAGACCCTATAGGTGGCTACACCTTC
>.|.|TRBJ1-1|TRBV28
CASSPTGREAFF
TGTGCCAGCAGCCCAACAGGGCGCGAAGCTTTCTTT
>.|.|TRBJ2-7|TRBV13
CASSFRTGDSPYEQYF
TGTGCCAGCAGCTTCAGGACCGGCGACAGCCCCTACGAGCAGTACTTC
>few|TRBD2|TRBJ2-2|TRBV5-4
CASSNLRRTSGRTNTGELFF
TGTGCCAGCAGCAATCTTAGGCGGACTAGCGGGAGGACGAACACCGGGGAGCTGTTTTTT
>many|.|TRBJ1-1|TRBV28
CASSFSGANTEAFF
TGTGCCAGCAGTTTTTCAGGGGCAAACACTGAAGCTTTCTTT
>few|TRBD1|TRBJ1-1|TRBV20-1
CSAWDRGMNTEAFF
TGCAGTGCTTGGGACAGGGGAATGAACACTGAAGCTTTCTTT
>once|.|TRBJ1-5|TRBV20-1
CSAPPPGRRREQPQHF
TGCAGTGCTCCACCCCCGGGGAGGAGGAGAGAACAGCCCCAGCATTTT
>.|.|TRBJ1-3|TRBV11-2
CASSPRPSSGNTIYF
TGTGCCAGCAGCCCCCGACCGAGCTCTGGAAACACCATATATTTT
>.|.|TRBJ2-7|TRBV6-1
CASISPLLSYEQYF
TGTGCCAGCATATCTCCACTCCTCTCCTACGAGCAGTACTTC
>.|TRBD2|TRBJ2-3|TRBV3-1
CASSQDRGGTTDTQYF
TGTGCCAGCAGCCAAGATCGGGGGGGGACGACAGATACGCAGTATTTT
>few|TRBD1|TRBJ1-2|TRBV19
CASTIRGASNYGYTF
TGTGCCAGTACTATCAGGGGGGCTTCTAACTATGGCTACACCTTC
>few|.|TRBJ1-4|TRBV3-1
CASKRGGLREKLFF
TGTGCCAGCAAGCGCGGGGGCTTGAGGGAAAAACTGTTTTTT
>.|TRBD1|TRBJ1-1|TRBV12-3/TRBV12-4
CASSDPGQGDTEAFF
TGTGCCAGCAGCGATCCGGGACAGGGAGACACTGAAGCTTTCTTT
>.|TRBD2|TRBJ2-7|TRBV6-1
CAVLGLIDEQYF
TGTGCCGTCTTGGGACTAATCGACGAGCAGTACTTC
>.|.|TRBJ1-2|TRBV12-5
CASGMSRVGARDYGYTF
TGTGCTAGTGGTATGTCCAGGGTGGGGGCGCGGGACTATGGCTACACCTTC
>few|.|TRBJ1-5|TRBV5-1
CASSWGTGDSNQPQHF
TGCGCCAGCAGCTGGGGAACTGGGGATAGCAATCAGCCCCAGCATTTT
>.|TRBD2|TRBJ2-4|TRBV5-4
CASSLPGTSGKNIQYF
TGTGCCAGCAGTCTCCCCGGGACTAGCGGTAAAAACATTCAGTACTTC
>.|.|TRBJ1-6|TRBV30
CAWRSSGPLHF
TGTGCCTGGAGGTCCAGCGGCCCCCTCCACTTT
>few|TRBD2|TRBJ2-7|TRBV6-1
CASWASGRPSYEQYF
TGTGCCAGCTGGGCTAGCGGGAGGCCCTCCTACGAGCAGTACTTC
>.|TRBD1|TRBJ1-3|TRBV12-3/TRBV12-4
CASSPRQGAGDTIYF
TGTGCCAGCAGTCCGCGACAGGGAGCTGGAGACACCATATATTTT
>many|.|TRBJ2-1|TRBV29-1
CSVAQGERQFF
TGCAGCGTCGCGCAGGGAGAAAGGCAGTTCTTC
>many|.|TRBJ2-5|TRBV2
CASSDKRVEETQYF
TGTGCCAGCAGTGATAAGCGGGTAGAAGAGACCCAGTACTTC
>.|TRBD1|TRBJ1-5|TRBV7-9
CASSPGGWNQPQHF
TGTGCCAGCAGCCCAGGGGGCTGGAACCAGCCCCAGCATTTT
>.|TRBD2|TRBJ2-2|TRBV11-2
CASTGAGGSNTGELFF
TGTGCCAGCACTGGCGCGGGAGGGTCAAACACCGGGGAGCTGTTTTTT
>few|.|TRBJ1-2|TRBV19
CASSPGQSAVGYTF
TGTGCCAGTAGTCCAGGGCAGTCGGCAGTCGGCTACACCTTC
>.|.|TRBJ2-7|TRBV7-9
CASSLVGLGTYEQYF
TGTGCCAGCAGCTTAGTCGGGCTGGGAACCTACGAGCAGTACTTC
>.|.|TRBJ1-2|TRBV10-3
CAISESDVNYGYTF
TGTGCCATCAGTGAGTCTGACGTTAACTATGGCTACACCTTC
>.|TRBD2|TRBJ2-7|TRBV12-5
CASGLWLAGYEQYF
TGTGCTAGTGGTTTGTGGCTAGCGGGCTACGAGCAGTACTTC
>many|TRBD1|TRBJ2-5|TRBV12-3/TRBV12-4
CASSGGTGAGETQYF
TGTGCCAGCAGTGGTGGGACAGGGGCGGGGGAGACCCAGTACTTC